This passage covers 9 T cell receptor beta chains from one sample sequenced in a study of spatial heterogeneity in lung cancer. These TCRs' antigens remain unknown. Time point in this sample: sample taken at primary tumor resection. TCRdb re-analysed the 5' RACE reads in MiXCR, keeping a single row per CDR3 protein. The sample carries more than 10,000 distinct CDR3 sequences, around 3.2% recorded once. Findings and caveats of the study: In tumors, expanded intratumoral alpha and beta TCR counts tracked mutation counts.

Here the sequenced sample was lung tumor tissue, taken at surgery. Receptors were obtained from a male donor with early-stage non-small cell lung cancer.

This clonotype came up many times. V and J are TRBV5-1 and TRBJ2-1, with 8 bases that match TRBD1. The CDR3 loop spans 15 amino acids. Looked up from germline, CDR1 is SGHRS and CDR2 is YFSETQ. The ends lost 4 bases at V and 2 bases at J; junction bases unmatched: 5. This CDR3 reads CASSTTGGAYNEQFF. In DNA, the CDR3 is TGCGCCAGCAGCACAACAGGGGGAGCCTACAATGAGCAGTTCTTC.

This clonotype has a count of ten or more. The rearrangement uses TRBV20-1 and TRBJ2-6; 7 bases fit TRBD1. This CDR3 comprises 18 residues. Trimming removed 1 base from V and 0 bases from J; junction bases left unmatched: 9. Germline CDR1 reads DFQATT; CDR2 reads SNEGSKA (reference sequence). CDR3 DNA sequence: TGCAGTGCTAGAGCCCTTGACAGGGACCCCTCTGGGGCCAACGTCCTGACTTTC. This codes for CSARALDRDPSGANVLTF.

The J gene is TRBJ1-4, the V gene TRBV29-1; D gene ambiguous. V was clipped by 7 bases and J by 6 bases, with 9 bases between them. From germline, CDR1 is SQVTM and CDR2 ANQGSEA. CDR3 length equals 11 residues. The CDR3 reads CSASRDEKLFF. The CDR3 DNA follows: TGCAGCGCCTCAAGGGATGAAAAACTGTTTTTT.

This clonotype was picked up many times. This chain links TRBV7-2 with TRBJ2-5, with TRBD1 identical over 7 bases. V shed 4 bases and J 5 bases; nucleotides not matched to a gene: 7. Germline CDR1 is SGHTA and CDR2 is FQGNSA. This CDR3 contains 14 residues. The CDR3 nucleotides are TGTGCCAGCAGCTCGGGACAGCCCGGGGAGACCCAGTACTTC. Protein product: CASSSGQPGETQYF.

This clonotype was counted at least ten times. The chain joins TRBV2 to TRBJ1-4; a possible D gene is TRBD1 (6 bases). Germline assignment: CDR1 SNHLY and CDR2 FYNNEI. Trimming removed 7 bases at V and 7 bases at J, with 16 bases between. This CDR3 is 14 amino acids long. CDR3 nucleotides: TGTGCCAGCAAACTGTCGGGGGGCAGTGAAAAACTGTTTTTT. It translates to CASKLSGGSEKLFF.

This clonotype occurred many times. This rearrangement joins TRBV10-3 to TRBJ2-7, with 10 bases matching TRBD1. CDR3 size: 13 residues. The V gene's germline CDR1 is ENHRY and CDR2 SYGVKD. Trimming cost V 9 bases and J 5 bases; bases outside gene matches: 7. For the CDR3, the DNA is TGTGCCATTCGGACAGGGGGTTCCAACGAGCAGTACTTC. Encoded protein: CAIRTGGSNEQYF.

This clonotype was found many times. This chain joins TRBV5-1 and TRBJ2-7, with 14 bases lining up with TRBD2. The CDR3 has 15 residues. Trimming cost V 0 bases and J 5 bases; bases outside gene matches: 1. Germline assignment: CDR1 SGHRS and CDR2 YFSETQ. In nucleotides, the CDR3 is TGCGCCAGCAGCTTGGAGGGACTAGCGGGGGACGAGCAGTACTTC. Its translation is CASSLEGLAGDEQYF. The full variable domain, in which reference TRBV5-1 and TRBJ2-7 provide the parts outside the CDR3, is KAGVTQTPRYLIKTRGQQVTLSCSPISGHRSVSWYQQTPGQGLQFLFEYFSETQRNKGNFPGRFSGRQFSNSRSEMNVSTLELGDSALYLCASSLEGLAGDEQYFGPGTRLTVT.

This clonotype was detected many times. For the CDR3, the DNA is TGTGCCAGCAGTTATGGGGCCACTGAAGCTTTCTTT. Protein product: CASSYGATEAFF. The gene calls are TRBV6-2 or TRBV6-3 and TRBJ1-1, with D tentatively TRBD1 (5 bases). Trimming shortened V by 3 bases and J by 4 bases, and 6 bases separated the two germline ends. Germline V lookup: CDR1 MNHEY, CDR2 SVGEGT. The CDR3 is 12 amino acids.

This clonotype has more than one count but fewer than ten. This chain links TRBV2 with TRBJ2-3; 9 bases line up with TRBD1. Looked up from germline, CDR1 is SNHLY and CDR2 is FYNNEI. After removal of 1 base from V and 4 bases from J, the junction contained 9 bases not matched to a gene. The CDR3 covers 17 residues. The CDR3 is CASSEGRWDRAPDTQYF. The CDR3 nucleotides read TGTGCCAGCAGTGAAGGGAGATGGGACAGGGCCCCAGATACGCAGTATTTT.